This T cell receptor (beta chain) derives from a study of cytomegalovirus exposure and HLA in healthy donors. Primers: 60 Vbeta forward and 13 Jbeta reverse. Generated by immunoSEQ multiplex PCR, the TCRdb table keeps only in-frame clones and is missing some. The sample consists of more than 85,000 clones, over 70% of them appearing once. Germline CDR1 and CDR2: MNHEY and SMNVEV (reference sequence). The J segment lost 5 bases and the V segment lost 3 bases, leaving 11 bases of the junction unmatched. The CDR3 length is 16 residues. With respect to this clone: Its cognate antigen is unknown.

Study-wide results and caveats: Later analysis found that TCR beta chains associated with HLA were more clonally expanded than other, equally common chains. Apparent HLA restriction characterized most CMV-associated TCR beta chains in a later analysis. There were some public TCRs occurring in many donors, but most TCR sequences were rare.

This TCR came from a man younger than 45 in good health and CMV-seronegative. The sequencing input was PBMCs. V and J are TRBV27 and TRBJ2-5; TRBD2 matches 8 bases. CDR3 region: CASSFVRGAKRETQYF. CDR3 DNA sequence: TGTGCCAGCAGTTTTGTGCGGGGGGCTAAGAGGGAGACCCAGTACTTC.